This T cell receptor beta chain was sequenced for a study of T cells in tuberculosis. This clone was detected only a few times. Its antigen is unknown. Germline V CDR1 and CDR2: SGHRS, YFSETQ. The V gene end was trimmed by 2 bases and the J gene end by 4 bases; junction bases not matched to a gene: 3. CDR3 length: 16 residues. The table came from immunoSEQ multiplex PCR; TCRdb's copy has only in-frame clones and leaves some out. Of tens of thousands of clones detected, about 92% appear once; the ten largest clones hold roughly 16%. Study results and caveats: GMM-specific TCRs were nearer to active tuberculosis alpha repertoires, suggesting expansion.

Source material: PBMCs. This TCR was sampled from a donor between 5 and 29 years old with latent tuberculosis or without tuberculosis infection. Some clones in this sample may be carry-over from other donors' samples. This chain connects TRBV5-1 to TRBJ2-2, with 12 bases matching TRBD2. The CDR3 reads CASSFGLAGPTGELFF. The CDR3 DNA is TGCGCCAGCAGCTTCGGACTAGCGGGACCCACCGGGGAGCTGTTTTTT. Together with reference TRBV5-1 and TRBJ2-2, the CDR3 gives the full variable domain: KAGVTQTPRYLIKTRGQQVTLSCSPISGHRSVSWYQQTPGQGLQFLFEYFSETQRNKGNFPGRFSGRQFSNSRSEMNVSTLELGDSALYLCASSFGLAGPTGELFFGEGSRLTVL.